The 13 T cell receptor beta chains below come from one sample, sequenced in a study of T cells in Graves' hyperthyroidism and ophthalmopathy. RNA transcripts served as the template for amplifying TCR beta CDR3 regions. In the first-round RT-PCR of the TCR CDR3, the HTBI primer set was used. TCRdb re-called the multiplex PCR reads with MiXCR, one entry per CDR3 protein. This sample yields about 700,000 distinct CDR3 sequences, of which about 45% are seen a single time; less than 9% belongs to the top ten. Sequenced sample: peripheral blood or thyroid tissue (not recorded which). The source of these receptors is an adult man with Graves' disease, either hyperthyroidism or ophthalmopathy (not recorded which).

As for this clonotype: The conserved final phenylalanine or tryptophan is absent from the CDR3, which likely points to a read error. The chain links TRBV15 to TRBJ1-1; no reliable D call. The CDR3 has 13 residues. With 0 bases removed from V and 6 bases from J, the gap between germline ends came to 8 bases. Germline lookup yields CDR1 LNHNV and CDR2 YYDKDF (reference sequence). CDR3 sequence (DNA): TGTGCCACCAGCAGAGATCTCCGCTCTGAAGCTTTCCTT. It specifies CATSRDLRSEAFL.

CDR3 nucleotides: TGTGCCAGCAGCTCCCGCGAAGGGGGCGACACCGGGGAGCTGTTTTTT. This sequence encodes CASSSREGGDTGELFF. The chain is built from TRBV5-5 and TRBJ2-2; 7 nucleotides agree with TRBD1. Germline V gene sequence: CDR1 SGHKS, CDR2 YYEKEE (reference sequence). CDR3 length: 16 residues. V shed 3 bases, J shed 3 bases, and the junction held 8 bases outside the gene matches.

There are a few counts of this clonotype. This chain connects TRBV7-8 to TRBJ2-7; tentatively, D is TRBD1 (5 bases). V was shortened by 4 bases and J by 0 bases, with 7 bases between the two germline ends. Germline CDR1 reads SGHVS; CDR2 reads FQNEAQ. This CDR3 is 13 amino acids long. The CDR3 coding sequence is TGTGCCAGCAGCTGGGGCGGCTCCTACGAGCAGTACTTC. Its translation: CASSWGGSYEQYF. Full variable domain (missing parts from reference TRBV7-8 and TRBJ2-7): GAGVSQSPRYKVAKRGQDVALRCDPISGHVSLFWYQQALGQGPEFLTYFQNEAQLDKSGLPSDRFFAERPEGSVSTLKIQRTQQEDSAVYLCASSWGGSYEQYFGPGTRLTVT.

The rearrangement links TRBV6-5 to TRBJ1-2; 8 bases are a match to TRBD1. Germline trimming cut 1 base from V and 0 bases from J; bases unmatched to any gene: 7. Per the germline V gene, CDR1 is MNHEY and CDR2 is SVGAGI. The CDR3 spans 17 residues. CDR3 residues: CASSYYGTGASNYGYTF. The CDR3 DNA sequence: TGTGCCAGCAGTTACTACGGGACAGGAGCATCTAACTATGGCTACACCTTC.

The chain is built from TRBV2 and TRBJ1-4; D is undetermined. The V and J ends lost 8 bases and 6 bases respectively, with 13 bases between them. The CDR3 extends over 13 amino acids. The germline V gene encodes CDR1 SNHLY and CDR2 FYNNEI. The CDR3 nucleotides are TGTGCCAGCGTAGTCTGGGTGGATGAAAAACTGTTTTTT. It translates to CASVVWVDEKLFF.

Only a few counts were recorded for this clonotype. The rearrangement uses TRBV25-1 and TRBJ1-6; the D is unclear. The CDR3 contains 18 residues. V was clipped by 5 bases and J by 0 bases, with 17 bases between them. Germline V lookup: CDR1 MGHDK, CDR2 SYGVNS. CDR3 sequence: CASSYSLPRSSYNSPLHF. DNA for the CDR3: TGTGCCAGCAGTTACTCCCTACCTCGGAGCTCCTATAATTCACCCCTCCACTTT.

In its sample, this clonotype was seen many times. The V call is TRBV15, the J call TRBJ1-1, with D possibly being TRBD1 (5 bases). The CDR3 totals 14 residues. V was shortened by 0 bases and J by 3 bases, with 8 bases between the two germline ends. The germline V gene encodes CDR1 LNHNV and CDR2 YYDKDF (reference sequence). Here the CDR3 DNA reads TGTGCCACCAGCAGAGATTGGGGGGACACTGAAGCTTTCTTT. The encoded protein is CATSRDWGDTEAFF.

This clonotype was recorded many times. The CDR3 bases are TGTGCCAGCTGCTCAGAGTTGCCCACAGGGTCACCCCTCCACTTT. Its protein product is CASCSELPTGSPLHF. This chain uses TRBV7-8 with TRBJ1-6, with TRBD1 as a possible D gene (6 bases). Germline values: CDR1 SGHVS, CDR2 FQNEAQ. Trimming removed 8 bases at V and 10 bases at J, with 21 bases between. There are 15 residues in the CDR3.

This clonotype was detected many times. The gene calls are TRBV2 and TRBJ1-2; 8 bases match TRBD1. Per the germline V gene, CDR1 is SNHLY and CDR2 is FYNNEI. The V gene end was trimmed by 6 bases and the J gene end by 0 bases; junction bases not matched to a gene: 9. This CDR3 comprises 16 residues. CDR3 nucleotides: TGTGCCAGCAGCGGACAGGGTCGTCAGTCTAACTATGGCTACACCTTC. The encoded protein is CASSGQGRQSNYGYTF.

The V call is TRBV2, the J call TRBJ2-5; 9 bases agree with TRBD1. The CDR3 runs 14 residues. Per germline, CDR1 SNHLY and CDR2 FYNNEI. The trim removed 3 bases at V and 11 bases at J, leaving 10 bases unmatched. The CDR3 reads CASSEGGTGLLQYF. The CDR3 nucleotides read TGTGCCAGCAGTGAGGGGGGGACAGGGTTATTGCAGTACTTC.

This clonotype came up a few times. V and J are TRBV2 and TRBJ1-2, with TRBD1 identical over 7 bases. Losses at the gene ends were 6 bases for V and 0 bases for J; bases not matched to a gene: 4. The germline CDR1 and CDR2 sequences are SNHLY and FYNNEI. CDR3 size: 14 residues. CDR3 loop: CASSGTAANYGYTF. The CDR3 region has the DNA TGTGCCAGCAGCGGGACAGCAGCTAACTATGGCTACACCTTC.

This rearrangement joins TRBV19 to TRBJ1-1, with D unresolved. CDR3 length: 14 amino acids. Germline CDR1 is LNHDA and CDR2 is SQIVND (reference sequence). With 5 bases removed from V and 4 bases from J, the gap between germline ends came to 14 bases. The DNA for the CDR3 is TGTGCCAGTAGTTCAACGGGGTACTCCACTGAAGCTTTCTTT. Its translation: CASSSTGYSTEAFF.

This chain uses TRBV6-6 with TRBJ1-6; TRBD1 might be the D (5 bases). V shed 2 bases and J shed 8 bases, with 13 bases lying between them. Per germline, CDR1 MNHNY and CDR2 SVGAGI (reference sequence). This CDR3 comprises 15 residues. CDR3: CASSYDSSRYSPLHF. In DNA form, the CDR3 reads TGTGCCAGCAGTTACGACAGTTCGCGTTATTCACCCCTCCACTTT.